This TCR beta chain was profiled in a study of cytomegalovirus exposure and HLA in healthy donors. Whole-study results and caveats: The dataset shows that most TCR sequences were rare, while some public TCRs occurred in many donors. The authors listed 150 to 200 TCR beta chains as cytomegalovirus-associated. A few CMV-associated chains were confirmed in vitro to be specific for CMV antigens.

The germline CDR1 and CDR2 sequences are SGHRS and YFSETQ. The V and J ends lost 2 bases and 10 bases, in that order; junction bases with no gene match: 5. This CDR3 has 12 residues. The data were produced by immunoSEQ multiplex PCR, yet TCRdb's version contains in-frame clones alone and is incomplete. The sample includes 150,000 to 200,000 clones, roughly 90% of them seen just once. Concerning this clone itself: The target antigen is unknown.

Sequenced sample: PBMCs. This sequence joins TRBV5-1 and TRBJ1-1; 7 bases line up with TRBD1. The receptor was isolated from a young woman in good health and CMV-seronegative. CDR3 coding DNA: TGCGCCAGCAGCTTACAGGGGACGCCAGCTTTCTTT. Protein: CASSLQGTPAFF.